In this sample, the clone carrying this T cell receptor beta chain turned up many times. What it recognizes is unknown. The data were taken from a study of breast tumors, draining lymph nodes, adjacent tissues. Breast cancer patients provided tissue from their axillary draining lymph nodes. Whole-study results and caveats: Tumor repertoires ranked between lymph nodes and nontumor tissue in diversity, with V and J gene preferences. Luminal-like breast cancer showed significantly greater tumor-nontumor repertoire similarity than basal-like breast cancer did.

Each CDR3 protein is one row after TCRdb ran MiXCR on the multiplex PCR reads. Of some 170,000 distinct CDR3 sequences listed, around 33% are singletons. The CDR3 extends over 16 amino acids. V lost 2 bases, J lost 6 bases, and 19 bases lay in between. The germline CDR1 and CDR2 sequences are DFQATT and SNEGSKA (reference sequence). The chain has TRBV20-1 and TRBJ2-2, with D possibly TRBD2 on 6 matching bases. Sequencing was done on a sample of axillary lymph node tissue. The TCR was taken from a female donor with breast cancer. Some clones in this sample may be carry-over from other donors' samples. CDR3 nucleotide sequence: TGCAGTGCTAGACCCTTGGGCGGGGTGGGGGCCGGGGAGCTGTTTTTT. It codes for CSARPLGGVGAGELFF.